Each of the 28 T cell receptor beta chains below was sequenced from the same sample in a study of CXCR3-negative and CXCR3-positive naive CD8 T cells. Study-wide results and caveats: Higher TRB CDR3 hydrophobicity marked CXCR3-positive naive cells relative to CXCR3-negative naive cells.

For these TCRs, the target antigens are not known. TRB cDNA was prepared as libraries by UMI-labeled 5' RACE. TCRdb reprocessed the 5' RACE reads and reports one entry per CDR3 protein, with no DNA. This repertoire includes some 120,000 distinct CDR3 sequences. The sample taken for sequencing was naive CXCR3+ CD8+ T cells from blood. Subset defined: CD45RO-CCR7+CD27+CD95- naive CD8+ T cells expressing CXCR3 (TNR3+). The receptors were sampled from a human donor in good health. Some clones in this sample may be carry-over from other donors' samples.

The chain uses TRBV21-1 and TRBJ1-2; TCRdb outputs TRBD1, but without DNA this stays unchecked. TRBV21-1 is assigned pseudogene status. The CDR3 extends over 18 amino acids. CDR3 protein: CASSIQGRRKVGIYGYTF.

The V and J genes are TRBV29-1 and TRBJ2-5; TCRdb proposes TRBD1, but this gene call is untestable without DNA. Looked up from germline, CDR1 is SQVTM and CDR2 is ANQGSEA. The CDR3 spans 14 residues. This chain's CDR3 is CSVIRTGGAETQYF.

The chain combines TRBV4-3 with TRBJ2-1; the TCRdb call, TRBD1, lacks DNA for checking. CDR3 size: 15 residues. From germline, CDR1 is LGHNA and CDR2 YSLEER. CDR3: CASASGTARYNEQFF.

V usage is TRBV12-3 or TRBV12-4 and J usage is TRBJ2-7; lacking DNA, the TRBD2 call made by TCRdb goes unchecked. The CDR3 is 14 amino acids. CDR3 amino acids: CASSQRGSSYEQYF.

This chain connects TRBV7-3 to TRBJ2-3. Germline CDR1 is SGHTA and CDR2 is FQGTGA. CDR3 size: 15 residues. The CDR3: CASSLGDSSTDTQYF.

This chain joins TRBV5-4 and TRBJ2-2; as DNA is missing, the TRBD1 call by TCRdb cannot be tested. Germline V gene lookup returns CDR1 SGHNT and CDR2 YYREEE (reference sequence). The CDR3 spans 17 residues. The CDR3 sequence is CASSSPRGDRGTGELFF.

The chain combines TRBV4-3 with TRBJ1-1; TCRdb picks TRBD1, but there is no DNA to check that call. The CDR3 covers 14 residues. Germline V gene sequence: CDR1 LGHNA, CDR2 YSLEER. The CDR3 protein is CASSWGQLNTEAFF.

This chain uses TRBV6-5 with TRBJ1-2; the D call from TCRdb, TRBD1, cannot be confirmed without DNA. The germline gives CDR1 MNHEY, CDR2 SVGAGI. The CDR3 sequence is 16 residues long. The CDR3 reads CASSYSQVDSSPGYTF.

V usage is TRBV21-1 and J usage is TRBJ1-5. TRBV21-1 is a recognized pseudogene. The CDR3 sequence is 14 residues long. CDR3 residues: CASSKVGPWEPQHF.

The chain joins TRBV7-2 to TRBJ2-5; TCRdb calls TRBD2, which cannot be checked without DNA. Germline V gene lookup returns CDR1 SGHTA and CDR2 FQGNSA. The CDR3 contains 13 residues. CDR3 sequence reads: CATLFLGDETQYF.

The rearrangement uses TRBV21-1 and TRBJ2-6; there is no DNA to check the TCRdb D call of TRBD1. TRBV21-1 is recorded as a pseudogene. This CDR3 has 19 amino acids. CDR3: CASSYFRDRGHSGANVLTF.

The V call is TRBV2, the J call TRBJ2-7; no DNA is available, so the TRBD1 call from TCRdb remains unchecked. The CDR3 runs 13 residues. Per germline, CDR1 SNHLY and CDR2 FYNNEI. The CDR3 sequence is CASSDPGNYEQYF.

This chain connects TRBV7-8 to TRBJ2-7. The CDR3 is 11 amino acids. Germline V lookup: CDR1 SGHVS, CDR2 FQNEAQ. The CDR3: CASSTTYEQYF.

This rearrangement joins TRBV29-1 to TRBJ2-2; checking the TCRdb D call of TRBD2 is not possible without DNA. The germline gives CDR1 SQVTM, CDR2 ANQGSEA. CDR3 size: 12 residues. The CDR3: CSVVEGTGELFF.

This chain links TRBV7-2 with TRBJ2-6; the D call from TCRdb, TRBD1, cannot be confirmed without DNA. Per germline, CDR1 SGHTA and CDR2 FQGNSA. The CDR3 totals 22 residues. The chain's CDR3 is CASSPHLTGGYVSASGANVLTF.

V gene TRBV24-1 combines with J gene TRBJ2-1; TCRdb reports TRBD1, a call that lacks DNA to check it against. The germline gives CDR1 KGHDR, CDR2 SFDVKD. This CDR3 has 17 amino acids. The CDR3 is CATSDATGEGAYNEQFF.

The genes are TRBV6-2 or TRBV6-3 and TRBJ2-3. Germline lookup yields CDR1 MNHEY and CDR2 SVGEGT. This CDR3 is 16 amino acids long. The CDR3 reads CASSYSPYMGTDTQYF.

The chain links TRBV7-9 to TRBJ2-7; the TCRdb D gene call, TRBD2, has no DNA to confirm it. Germline V gene data show CDR1 as SEHNR and CDR2 as FQNEAQ (reference sequence). CDR3 length: 13 amino acids. The CDR3: CASSGGINYEQYF.

The chain couples TRBV12-3 or TRBV12-4 to TRBJ2-1. The length of the CDR3 is 13 residues. The CDR3 sequence: CASSWVQYNEQFF.

The chain carries TRBV7-9 and TRBJ2-7; TCRdb outputs TRBD2, but without DNA this stays unchecked. The CDR3 is 15 amino acids. Germline V CDR1 and CDR2: SEHNR, FQNEAQ (reference sequence). The CDR3 spells CASSPYKGRTYEQYF. Supplemented by reference TRBV7-9 and TRBJ2-7, the full variable domain reads DTGVSQNPRHKITKRGQNVTFRCDPISEHNRLYWYRQTLGQGPEFLTYFQNEAQLEKSRLLSDRFSAERPKGSFSTLEIQRTEQGDSAMYLCASSPYKGRTYEQYFGPGTRLTVT.

V usage is TRBV7-9 and J usage is TRBJ2-7; without DNA, the TCRdb call of TRBD2 cannot be checked. Germline loops: CDR1 SEHNR, CDR2 FQNEAQ (reference sequence). This CDR3 is built from 17 residues. The CDR3 sequence: CASSLDGTSGGSYEQYF.

The chain combines TRBV7-9 with TRBJ2-7; TCRdb's assignment of TRBD1 cannot be checked, as there is no DNA. This CDR3 contains 12 residues. Germline V gene data show CDR1 as SEHNR and CDR2 as FQNEAQ (reference sequence). CDR3 in amino acids: CASSYGAGEQYF.

The chain joins TRBV7-8 to TRBJ1-1; checking the TCRdb D call of TRBD1 is not possible without DNA. Germline V gene data show CDR1 as SGHVS and CDR2 as FQNEAQ. The CDR3 totals 17 residues. This chain's CDR3 is CASSLPLSGTPNTEAFF.

The chain carries TRBV29-1 and TRBJ1-2. The CDR3 extends over 13 amino acids. Germline CDR1 SQVTM, CDR2 ANQGSEA. The chain's CDR3 is CSVGRRGGDGYTF.

J is TRBJ1-4 and V is TRBV12-3 or TRBV12-4; there is no DNA to check the TCRdb D call of TRBD1. CDR3 length: 14 residues. This CDR3 is CASGQGAITEKLFF.

The rearrangement uses TRBV6-2 or TRBV6-3 and TRBJ2-3. This CDR3 contains 12 residues. Germline V gene data show CDR1 as MNHEY and CDR2 as SVGEGT. CDR3 sequence reads: CASSYSPDTQYF.

The gene calls are TRBV14 and TRBJ1-1. CDR1 is SGHDN and CDR2 is FVKESK in the germline V gene. This CDR3 comprises 14 residues. This chain's CDR3 is CASSRRMVDTEAFF.

The V call is TRBV5-1, the J call TRBJ2-7. Germline V gives CDR1 SGHRS, CDR2 YFSETQ. This CDR3 region has 16 residues. The CDR3 protein is CASSLEQPTTLYEQYF.